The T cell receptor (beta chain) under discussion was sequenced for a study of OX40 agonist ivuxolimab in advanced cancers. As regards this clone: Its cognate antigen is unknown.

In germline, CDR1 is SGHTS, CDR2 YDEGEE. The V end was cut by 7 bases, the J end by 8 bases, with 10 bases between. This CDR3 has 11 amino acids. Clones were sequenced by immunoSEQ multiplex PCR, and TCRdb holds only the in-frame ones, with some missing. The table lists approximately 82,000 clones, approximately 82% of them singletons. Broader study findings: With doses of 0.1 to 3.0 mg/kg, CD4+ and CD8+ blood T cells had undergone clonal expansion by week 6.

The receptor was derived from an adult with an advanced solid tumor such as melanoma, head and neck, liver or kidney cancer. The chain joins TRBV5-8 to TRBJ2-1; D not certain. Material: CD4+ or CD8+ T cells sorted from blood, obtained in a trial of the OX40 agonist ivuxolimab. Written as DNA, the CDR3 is TGTGCCAGCGCTAGGCGTGATGAGCAGTTCTTC. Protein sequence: CASARRDEQFF.